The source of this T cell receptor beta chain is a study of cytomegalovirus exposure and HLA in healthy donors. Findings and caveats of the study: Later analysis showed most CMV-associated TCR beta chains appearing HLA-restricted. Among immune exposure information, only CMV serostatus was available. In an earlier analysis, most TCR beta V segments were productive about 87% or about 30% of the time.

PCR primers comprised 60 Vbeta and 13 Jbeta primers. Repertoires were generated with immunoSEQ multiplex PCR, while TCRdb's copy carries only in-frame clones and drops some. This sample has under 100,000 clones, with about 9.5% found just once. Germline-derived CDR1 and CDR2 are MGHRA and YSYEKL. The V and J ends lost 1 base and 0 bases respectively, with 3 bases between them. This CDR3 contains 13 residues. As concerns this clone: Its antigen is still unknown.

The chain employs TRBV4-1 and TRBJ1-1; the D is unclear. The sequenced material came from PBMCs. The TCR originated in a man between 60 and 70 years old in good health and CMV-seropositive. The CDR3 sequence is CASSQAVNTEAFF. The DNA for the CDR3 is TGCGCCAGCAGCCAAGCGGTGAACACTGAAGCTTTCTTT.